The TCR beta chain described here comes from a study of blood T cell repertoires in COVID-19 (dated by TCRdb to about 2020). With regard to the full study: Samples from collaborators originated in the United States, Italy and Spain and spanned both the acute and convalescent phases of COVID-19. The prospective study material was composed of cDNA or gDNA derived from T cells, B-cell-depleted T cells, or PBMCs. The samples were drawn from the first 160 participants of the ongoing ImmuneRACE study and from under 1,500 subjects provided by 6 global collaborators. The dataset comprised deeply sampled blood TCRbeta repertoires from subjects exposed to, actively infected with, or recovered from COVID-19. HLA class I and class II types, where available, came from metadata supplied by the sample provider rather than from assay-based typing. The repertoires were released in a freely available public database intended as a resource for research on the immune response to SARS-CoV-2. A de-identified subject ID, COVID-19 status, age in years and sex were almost always included in the sample metadata.

Results the study describes overall, beyond this receptor: Clinical and demographic metadata were provided uncurated, with the amount varying by source and participant.

In regard to this clone: No antigen is known for it. Base qualities are not recorded, but no much larger clone differs from it by a single base.

The immunoSEQ Assay, a bias-controlled multiplex PCR, was used to amplify TCRbeta CDR3 regions from genomic DNA. Per the source publication's procedure: The number of nucleated cells in each sample was estimated by amplification of reference gene primers within the assay. Sequence reads were collapsed and filtered to measure the absolute abundance of every unique TCRbeta CDR3 rearrangement. For each sample, productive Simpson clonality was calculated as the square root of Simpson's diversity index over productive rearrangements. TCRdb retrieved this table from immuneACCESS and kept in-frame rearrangements only. Not all clones are present; in checked studies, unresolved V genes account for under half, and no reason is known for the remainder. V, J and clone size reflect that table, while D and trimming were determined from the DNA. This sample holds approximately 440,000 clones; approximately 89% were observed only once. The ten largest clones add up to 10% to 15% of the sample.

In Seattle, one collaborating source enrolled patients while the infection was active and tracked those patients longitudinally over the course of disease. Each collaborating institution followed its own protocols to collect whole blood in K2EDTA tubes. For TCRbeta analysis, collaborators shipped samples in one of three forms: frozen whole blood, isolated PBMCs, or DNA extracted from either of those sample types. Trimming leaves V shorter by 6 bases and J shorter by 5 bases, with the junction holding 12 bases beyond the gene matches. CDR1 MNHEY and CDR2 SVGAGI are derived from the germline V gene. Its CDR3 holds 15 amino acids, cysteine through phenylalanine. Only CDR3 DNA is held: 45 bases, read in frame from base 1.

The receptor chain draws on TRBV6-5 and TRBJ1-2; TRBD1 fits 7 bases in the junction. The sample taken for sequencing was peripheral blood. The TCR comes from a woman aged 45-59 years with COVID-19, enrolled during active disease. In nucleotides, the sequence is TGTGCCAGCAGACTCGACAGGGACCTCCCATATGGCTACACCTTC. The translation is CASRLDRDLPYGYTF.